The clone carrying this T cell receptor (beta chain) was detected many times. Its specificity is unknown. As processed by the authors: CDR3 was compared across clinicopathological groups, and the resulting differences were used to build a distant-metastasis classifier for papillary thyroid cancer. MiXCR was used by TCRdb to re-call the PCR reads. The V and J calls follow TCRdb's processing rather than the paper's. Among some 16,000 clones, about 13% were seen once, and the ten largest hold 25% to 30%. This entry is derived from a study of metastatic and nonmetastatic thyroid tumors. About the study: Repertoire comparisons spanned blood and tumor or nodule tissue from malignant and benign thyroid patients.

Study-level points and caveats: When malignant thyroid tumors were compared with benign nodules, TCR beta diversity was reportedly significantly higher in the malignant tumors. This held in both blood and tumor samples.

Thyroid surgery had not been preceded by any treatment in any patient. Germline assignment: CDR1 MNHNS and CDR2 SASEGT. The CDR3 has 14 amino acids. V was shortened by 5 bases and J by 4 bases, with 12 bases between the two germline ends. Sequenced sample: blood. The TCR sequence derives from a female donor with papillary thyroid cancer or a benign thyroid nodule (not recorded which). Some clones in this sample may be carry-over from other donors' samples. V is TRBV6-1 and J is TRBJ2-1; D ambiguous. In DNA, the CDR3 is TGTGCCAGCAGTTCGTCCGCCGCGTACAATGAGCAGTTCTTC. Protein sequence: CASSSSAAYNEQFF.